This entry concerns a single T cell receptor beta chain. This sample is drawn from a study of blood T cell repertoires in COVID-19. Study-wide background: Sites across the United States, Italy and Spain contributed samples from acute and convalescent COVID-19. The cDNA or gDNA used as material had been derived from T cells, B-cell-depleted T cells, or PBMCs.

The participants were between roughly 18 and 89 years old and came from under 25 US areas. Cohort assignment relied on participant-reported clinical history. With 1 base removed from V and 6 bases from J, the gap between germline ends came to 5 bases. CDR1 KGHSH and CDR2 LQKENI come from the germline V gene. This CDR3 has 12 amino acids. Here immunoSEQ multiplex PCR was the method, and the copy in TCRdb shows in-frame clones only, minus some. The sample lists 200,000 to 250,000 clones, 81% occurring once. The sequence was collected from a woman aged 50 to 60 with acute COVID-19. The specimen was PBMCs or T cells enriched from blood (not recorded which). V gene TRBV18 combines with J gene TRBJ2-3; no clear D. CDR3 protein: CASSPLLDTQYF. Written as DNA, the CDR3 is TGTGCCAGCTCACCACTACTGGATACGCAGTATTTT.